This T cell receptor (beta chain) derives from a study of cytomegalovirus exposure and HLA in healthy donors. For the study at large: Among about 179 million T cells, an earlier analysis found around 100 million unique TCR beta sequences.

Comments on this clone: Antigen specificity is unknown.

V lost 7 bases and J lost 11, with 23 bases in between. CDR3 size: 14 residues. Germline assignment: CDR1 MNHEY and CDR2 SVGAGI. The PCR employed 60 Vbeta primers together with 13 Jbeta primers. This table comes from immunoSEQ multiplex PCR, and its TCRdb copy is limited to in-frame clones, with some not included. The table lists about 200,000 clones, 80% to 90% of them singletons. Points from the study as a whole: For most TCR beta V segments, an earlier analysis put the productive rate at about 87% or about 30% of the time. In a later analysis, TCR beta V- and J-gene trimming showed a link to a missense DCLRE1C variant.

As for the donors, each was a healthy bone marrow donor. This TCR was sampled from a man aged 25-45 years in good health and CMV-seronegative. The genes are TRBV6-5 and TRBJ1-1, with D unclear. The sequenced material came from PBMCs. CDR3 region: CASMSEGRLTRAFF. CDR3 bases: TGTGCCAGCATGTCGGAAGGGAGGCTGACTCGGGCTTTCTTT.